This T cell receptor beta chain was sequenced for a study of radiotherapy plus CTLA-4 blockade in lung cancer. Study-level findings and limits: Tumor-origin TCR clones grew in blood after radiotherapy plus ipilimumab.

This clone has at least ten counts. Its antigen is undetermined. Patients in the study, people with chemo-refractory metastatic non-small-cell lung cancer, received focal radiation plus ipilimumab CTLA-4 blockade. Libraries were prepared by immunoSEQ multiplex PCR; TCRdb keeps only in-frame clonotypes and omits some of them. The sample consists of 64,000 or so clones, around three quarters of them appearing once. This CDR3 spans 15 amino acids. The germline CDR1 and CDR2 sequences are SQVTM and ANQGSEA. V was cut by 3 bases and J by 5 bases, with 20 bases left in between. The source was peripheral blood, collected from a patient treated with radiotherapy plus ipilimumab. The chain links TRBV29-1 to TRBJ2-7, with a tentative D call TRBD1 (6 bases). The TCR comes from a human donor with non-small cell lung cancer whose response to radiotherapy plus ipilimumab could not be evaluated. The CDR3 DNA reads as TGCAGCGTTGAGGGCGGAATCAACAGGGACCACGAGCAGTACTTC. Encoded protein: CSVEGGINRDHEQYF.